This TCR beta chain was obtained from a study of CXCR3-negative and CXCR3-positive naive CD8 T cells. The TRB cDNA libraries were prepared by 5' RACE with UMI labels. Reprocessing the 5' RACE reads, TCRdb reports a single entry for every CDR3 protein and omits DNA. Its listing shows tens of thousands of distinct CDR3 sequences. This TCR was sampled from a human donor in good health. Some clones in this sample may be carry-over from other donors' samples. Sample: naive CXCR3- CD8+ T cells from blood. Stated subset: CD45RO-CCR7+CD27+CD95- naive CD8+ T cells lacking CXCR3 (TNR3-).

The CDR3 region is CNRTGWSYEQYF. The genes are TRBV29-1 and TRBJ2-7; no DNA is available, so the TRBD1 call from TCRdb remains unchecked. The CDR3 loop spans 12 amino acids. Germline-derived CDR1 and CDR2 are SQVTM and ANQGSEA.